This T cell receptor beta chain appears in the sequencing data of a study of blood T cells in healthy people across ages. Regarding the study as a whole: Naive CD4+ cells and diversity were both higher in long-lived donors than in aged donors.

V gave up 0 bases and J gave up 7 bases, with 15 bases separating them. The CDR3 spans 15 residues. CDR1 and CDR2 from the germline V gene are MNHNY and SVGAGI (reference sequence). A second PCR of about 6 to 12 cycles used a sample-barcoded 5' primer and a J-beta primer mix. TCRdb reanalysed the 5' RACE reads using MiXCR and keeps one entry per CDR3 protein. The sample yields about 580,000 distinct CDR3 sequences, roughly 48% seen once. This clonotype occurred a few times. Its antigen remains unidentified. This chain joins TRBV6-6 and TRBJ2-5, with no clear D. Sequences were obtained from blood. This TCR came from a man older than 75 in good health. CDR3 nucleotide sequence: TGTGCCAGCAGTTACTCAACCAGCTTTGTTGGGACCCAGTACTTC. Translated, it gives CASSYSTSFVGTQYF.